This T cell receptor beta chain was identified in a study of cytomegalovirus exposure and HLA in healthy donors. Study conclusions and caveats: HLA restriction was apparent for most CMV-associated TCR beta chains in a later analysis. The authors later found TCR association rates varying by HLA locus, with DRB1 most and HLA-C fewest.

Germline CDR1 SGHNT, CDR2 YYREEE (reference sequence). CDR3 size: 14 residues. V was shortened by 0 bases and J by 5 bases, with 12 bases between the two germline ends. 13 Jbeta primers and 60 Vbeta primers were used for the PCR. Data came from immunoSEQ multiplex PCR; TCRdb stores just in-frame clones and leaves some out. Of 110,000 to 150,000 clones detected, 73% appear once; the ten largest clones hold around 15%. A note on this clone: Its specificity is unknown.

The clonotype comes from a human donor in good health. V and J are TRBV5-4 and TRBJ2-7, with D maybe TRBD1 (5 bases). The sequenced sample was PBMCs. The CDR3 spells CASSLGRAGDEQYF. CDR3 sequence (DNA): TGTGCCAGCAGCTTGGGCAGGGCCGGCGACGAGCAGTACTTC.